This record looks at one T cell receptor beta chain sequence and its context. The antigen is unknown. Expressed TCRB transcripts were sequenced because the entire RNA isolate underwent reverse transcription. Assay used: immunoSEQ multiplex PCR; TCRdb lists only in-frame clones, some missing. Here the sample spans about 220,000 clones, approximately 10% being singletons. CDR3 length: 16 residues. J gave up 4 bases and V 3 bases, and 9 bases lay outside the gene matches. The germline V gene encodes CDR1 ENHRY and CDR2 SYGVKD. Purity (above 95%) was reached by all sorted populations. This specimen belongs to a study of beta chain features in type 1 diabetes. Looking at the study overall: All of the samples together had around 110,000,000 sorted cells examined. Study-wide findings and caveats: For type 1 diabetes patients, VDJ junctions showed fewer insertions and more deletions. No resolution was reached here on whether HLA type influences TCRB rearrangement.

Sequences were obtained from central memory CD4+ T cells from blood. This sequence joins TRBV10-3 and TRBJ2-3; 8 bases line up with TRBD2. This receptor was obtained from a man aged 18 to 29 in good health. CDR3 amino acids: CAISDDGRAVADTQYF. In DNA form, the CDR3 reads TGTGCCATCAGTGACGACGGGAGGGCCGTAGCAGATACGCAGTATTTT.